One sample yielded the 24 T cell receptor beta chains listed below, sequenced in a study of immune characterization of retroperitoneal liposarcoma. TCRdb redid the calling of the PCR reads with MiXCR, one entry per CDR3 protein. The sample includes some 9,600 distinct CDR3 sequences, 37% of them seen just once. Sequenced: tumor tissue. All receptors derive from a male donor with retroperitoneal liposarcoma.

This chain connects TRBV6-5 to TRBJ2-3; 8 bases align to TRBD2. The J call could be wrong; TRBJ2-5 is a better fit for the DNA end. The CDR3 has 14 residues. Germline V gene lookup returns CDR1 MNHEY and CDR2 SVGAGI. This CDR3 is CASIEIAGWETQYF. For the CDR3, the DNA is TGTGCCAGCATCGAGATAGCGGGGTGGGAGACCCAGTACTTC.

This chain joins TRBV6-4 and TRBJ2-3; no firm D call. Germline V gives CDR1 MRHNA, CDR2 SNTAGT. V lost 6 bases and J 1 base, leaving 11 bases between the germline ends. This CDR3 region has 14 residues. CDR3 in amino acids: CASSPGQGTDTQYF. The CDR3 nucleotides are TGTGCCAGCAGCCCGGGCCAGGGCACAGATACGCAGTATTTT.

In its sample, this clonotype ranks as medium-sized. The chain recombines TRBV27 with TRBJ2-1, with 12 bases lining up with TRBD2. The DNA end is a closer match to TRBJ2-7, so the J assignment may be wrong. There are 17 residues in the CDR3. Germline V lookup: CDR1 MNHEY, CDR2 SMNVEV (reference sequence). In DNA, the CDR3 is TGTGCCAGCACCCAAACTGGACTAGCGGGGAAAAGTTACGAGCAGTACTTC. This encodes CASTQTGLAGKSYEQYF.

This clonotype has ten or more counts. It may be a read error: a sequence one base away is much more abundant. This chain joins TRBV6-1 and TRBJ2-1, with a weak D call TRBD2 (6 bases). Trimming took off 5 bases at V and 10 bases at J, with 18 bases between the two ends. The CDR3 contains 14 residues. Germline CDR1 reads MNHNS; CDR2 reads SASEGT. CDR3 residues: CASSRESPYYEQFF. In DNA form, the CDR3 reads TGTGCCAGCAGTCGGGAGTCCCCTTACTACGAGCAGTTCTTC.

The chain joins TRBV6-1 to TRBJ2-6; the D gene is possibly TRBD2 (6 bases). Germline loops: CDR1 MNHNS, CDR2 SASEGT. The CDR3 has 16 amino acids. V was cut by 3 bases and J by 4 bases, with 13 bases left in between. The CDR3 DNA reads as TGTGCCAGCAGTGATGGGGGGATAAGCGGGGCCAACGTCCTGACTTTC. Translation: CASSDGGISGANVLTF.

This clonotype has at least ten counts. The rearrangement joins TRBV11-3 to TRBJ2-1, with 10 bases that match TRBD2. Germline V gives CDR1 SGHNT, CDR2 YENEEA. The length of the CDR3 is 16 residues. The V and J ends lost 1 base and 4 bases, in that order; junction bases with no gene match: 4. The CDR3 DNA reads TGTGCCAGCAGCTTAGGTACTAGCGGGGTTTACAATGAGCAGTTCTTC. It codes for CASSLGTSGVYNEQFF.

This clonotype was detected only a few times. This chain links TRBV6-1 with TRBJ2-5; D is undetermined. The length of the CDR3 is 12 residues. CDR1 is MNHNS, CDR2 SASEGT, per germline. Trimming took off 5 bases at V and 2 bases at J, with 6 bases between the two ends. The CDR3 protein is CASSLYQETQYF. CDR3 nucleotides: TGTGCCAGCAGTCTCTATCAAGAGACCCAGTACTTC.

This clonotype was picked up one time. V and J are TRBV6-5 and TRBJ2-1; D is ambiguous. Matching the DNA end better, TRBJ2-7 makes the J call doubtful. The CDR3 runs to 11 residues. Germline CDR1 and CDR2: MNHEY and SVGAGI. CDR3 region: CASSYSDEQYF. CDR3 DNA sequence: TGTGCCAGCAGTTACTCGGACGAGCAGTACTTC.

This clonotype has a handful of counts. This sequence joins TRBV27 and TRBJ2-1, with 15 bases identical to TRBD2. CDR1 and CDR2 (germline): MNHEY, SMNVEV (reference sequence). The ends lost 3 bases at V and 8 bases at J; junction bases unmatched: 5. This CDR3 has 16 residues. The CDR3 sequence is CASSFDGTSGRYEQFF. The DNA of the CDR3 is TGTGCCAGCAGTTTTGACGGGACTAGCGGGAGGTATGAGCAGTTCTTC.

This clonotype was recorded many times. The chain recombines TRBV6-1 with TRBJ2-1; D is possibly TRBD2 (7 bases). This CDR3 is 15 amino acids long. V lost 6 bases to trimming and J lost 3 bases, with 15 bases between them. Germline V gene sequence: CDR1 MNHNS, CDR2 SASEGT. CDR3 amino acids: CASSSPGGSYNEQFF. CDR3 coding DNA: TGTGCCAGCAGCTCCCCGGGGGGCAGCTACAATGAGCAGTTCTTC.

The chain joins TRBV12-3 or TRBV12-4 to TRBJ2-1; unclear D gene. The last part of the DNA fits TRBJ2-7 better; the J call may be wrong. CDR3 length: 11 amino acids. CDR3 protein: CASSLPGEQYF. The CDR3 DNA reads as TGTGCCAGCAGTTTACCCGGGGAGCAGTACTTC.

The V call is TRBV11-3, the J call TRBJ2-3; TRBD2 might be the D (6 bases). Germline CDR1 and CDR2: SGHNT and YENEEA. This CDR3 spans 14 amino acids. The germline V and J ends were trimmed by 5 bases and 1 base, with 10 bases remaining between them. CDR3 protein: CASSIPSGTDTQYF. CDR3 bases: TGTGCCAGCAGCATCCCTAGCGGCACAGATACGCAGTATTTT.

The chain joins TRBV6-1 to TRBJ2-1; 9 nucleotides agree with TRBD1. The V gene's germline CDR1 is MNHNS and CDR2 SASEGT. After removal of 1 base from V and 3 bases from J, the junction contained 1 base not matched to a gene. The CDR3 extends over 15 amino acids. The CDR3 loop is CASSEETGGYNEQFF. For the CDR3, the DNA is TGTGCCAGCAGTGAAGAGACAGGGGGCTACAATGAGCAGTTCTTC.

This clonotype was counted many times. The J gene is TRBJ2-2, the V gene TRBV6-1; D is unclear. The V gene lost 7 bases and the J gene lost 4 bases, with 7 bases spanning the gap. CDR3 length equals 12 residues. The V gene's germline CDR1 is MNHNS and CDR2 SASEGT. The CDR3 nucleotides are TGTGCCAGCATGGGTTTCACCGGGGAGCTGTTTTTT. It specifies CASMGFTGELFF.

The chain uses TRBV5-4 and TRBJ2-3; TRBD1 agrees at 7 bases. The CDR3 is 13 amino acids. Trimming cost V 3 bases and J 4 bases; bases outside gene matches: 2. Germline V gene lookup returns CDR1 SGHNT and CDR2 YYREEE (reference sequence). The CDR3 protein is CASSYDRADTQYF. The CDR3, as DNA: TGTGCCAGCAGCTACGACAGGGCAGATACGCAGTATTTT.

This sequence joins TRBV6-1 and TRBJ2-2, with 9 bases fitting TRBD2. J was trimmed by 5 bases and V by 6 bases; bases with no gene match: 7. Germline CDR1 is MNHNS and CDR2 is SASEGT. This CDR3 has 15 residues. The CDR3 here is CASSLAGVGTGELFF. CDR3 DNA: TGTGCCAGCAGCTTAGCGGGAGTAGGAACCGGGGAGCTGTTTTTT.

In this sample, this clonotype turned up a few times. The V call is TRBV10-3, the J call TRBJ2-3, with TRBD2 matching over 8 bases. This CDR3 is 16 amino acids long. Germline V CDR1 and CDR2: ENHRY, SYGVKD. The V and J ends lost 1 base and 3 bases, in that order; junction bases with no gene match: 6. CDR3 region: CAISEFGRDGTDTQYF. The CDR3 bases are TGTGCCATCAGTGAGTTCGGGAGGGATGGGACAGATACGCAGTATTTT.

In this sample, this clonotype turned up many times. CDR3 coding DNA: TGTGCCAGCAGCGACCACATACTGCAATCCGGGGCCCAGTACTTC. Translated: CASSDHILQSGAQYF. This chain links TRBV6-1 with TRBJ2-5; TRBD2 is a possible D gene (5 bases). This CDR3 region has 15 residues. CDR1 MNHNS and CDR2 SASEGT come from the germline V gene. Trimming removed 6 bases from V and 9 bases from J, with 23 bases in between.

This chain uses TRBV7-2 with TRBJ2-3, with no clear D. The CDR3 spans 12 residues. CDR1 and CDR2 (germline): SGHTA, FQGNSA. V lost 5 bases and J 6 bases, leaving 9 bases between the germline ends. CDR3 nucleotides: TGTGCCAGCAGCCCGACTGGGGATACGCAGTATTTT. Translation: CASSPTGDTQYF. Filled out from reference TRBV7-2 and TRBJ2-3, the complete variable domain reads GAGVSQSPSNKVTEKGKDVELRCDPISGHTALYWYRQSLGQGLEFLIYFQGNSAPDKSGLPSDRFSAERTGGSVSTLTIQRTQQEDSAVYLCASSPTGDTQYFGPGTRLTVL.

The CDR3: CASSSGDNYEQYF. In DNA form, the CDR3 reads TGTGCCAGCAGCTCCGGGGACAACTACGAGCAGTACTTC. This chain links TRBV7-2 with TRBJ2-5, with D possibly matching TRBD1 (6 bases). The closer fit of TRBJ2-7 to the DNA end suggests the J call may be wrong. Germline CDR1 SGHTA, CDR2 FQGNSA. This CDR3 has 13 residues.

The CDR3 is CASNALAGGAYEQYF. The CDR3 coding sequence is TGTGCCAGCAACGCACTAGCGGGAGGAGCCTACGAGCAGTACTTC. The V gene is TRBV27, the J gene TRBJ2-7; 12 bases are shared with TRBD2. Germline CDR1 and CDR2: MNHEY and SMNVEV (reference sequence). J was trimmed by 2 bases and V by 7 bases; bases with no gene match: 6. This CDR3 is built from 15 residues.

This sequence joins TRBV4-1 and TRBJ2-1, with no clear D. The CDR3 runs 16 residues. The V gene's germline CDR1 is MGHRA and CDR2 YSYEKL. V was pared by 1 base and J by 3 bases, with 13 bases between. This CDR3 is CASSQVGNVGYNEQFF. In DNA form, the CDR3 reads TGCGCCAGCAGCCAAGTGGGGAACGTCGGCTACAATGAGCAGTTCTTC.

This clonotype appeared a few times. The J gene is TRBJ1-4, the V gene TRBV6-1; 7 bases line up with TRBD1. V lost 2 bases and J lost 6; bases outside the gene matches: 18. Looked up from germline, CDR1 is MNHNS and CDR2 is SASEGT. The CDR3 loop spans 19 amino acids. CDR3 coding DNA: TGTGCCAGCAGTGAATTGGGCGGACCCCGGACAGGAAAATATGAAAAACTGTTTTTT. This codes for CASSELGGPRTGKYEKLFF.

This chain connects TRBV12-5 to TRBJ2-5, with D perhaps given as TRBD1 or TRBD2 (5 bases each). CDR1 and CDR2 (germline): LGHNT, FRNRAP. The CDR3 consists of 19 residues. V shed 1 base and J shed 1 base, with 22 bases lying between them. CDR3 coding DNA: TGTGCTAGTGGTTTGGCCCTGGGACCCGCCAATCGCATCCAAGAGACCCAGTACTTC. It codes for CASGLALGPANRIQETQYF.